The clone carrying this T cell receptor beta chain was found a few times. Trimming stripped 4 bases from V and 5 bases from J, with 16 bases between. This CDR3 contains 15 residues. CDR1 is SGDLS and CDR2 is YYNGEE in the germline V gene. These data come from a study of blood T cell repertoires in COVID-19. Study context: Whether acute or convalescent, the COVID-19 samples came from the United States, Italy and Spain. PBMCs, B-cell-depleted T cells, or T cells were the source of the cDNA or gDNA that made up the material.

In the authors' workflow: How many nucleated cells were present was estimated from reference gene primer amplification. Using immunoSEQ multiplex PCR, the repertoire was profiled, and TCRdb retains in-frame clones only, with some absent. That table supplies the V and J calls and clone size; D and trimming were determined from the DNA. The sample has 150,000 to 170,000 clones; about 86% are singletons. This receptor was taken from a woman in her fifties or sixties with acute or convalescent COVID-19. The V and J genes are TRBV9 and TRBJ2-1, with a weak D call TRBD2 (5 bases). Sequencing was done on a sample of peripheral blood. The CDR3 spells CASSLSGVRDNEQFF. Here the CDR3 DNA reads TGTGCCAGCAGCTTAAGTGGGGTGAGGGACAATGAGCAGTTCTTC.